Each of the 27 T cell receptor beta chains below was sequenced from the same sample in a study of cytomegalovirus exposure and HLA in healthy donors. PCR primers comprised 60 Vbeta and 13 Jbeta primers. The data were produced by immunoSEQ multiplex PCR, yet TCRdb's version contains in-frame clones alone and is incomplete. Among 100,000 to 150,000 clones listed, approximately 78% were seen once. Sequences were obtained from PBMCs. These TCRs come from a middle-aged woman in good health and CMV-seropositive.

The rearrangement joins TRBV6-5 to TRBJ2-2; a weak D match, TRBD1 (6 bases). CDR3 length: 15 residues. The V gene lost 3 bases and the J gene lost 7 bases, with 15 bases spanning the gap. CDR1 is MNHEY and CDR2 is SVGAGI in the germline V gene. CDR3 protein: CASSYYDRRDGELFF. CDR3 in DNA: TGTGCCAGCAGTTATTACGACAGGAGAGACGGGGAGCTGTTTTTT.

The table lists this clone with a few counts. The V and J genes are TRBV6-5 and TRBJ1-6; D might be TRBD1 (6 bases). CDR1 and CDR2 from the germline V gene are MNHEY and SVGAGI. CDR3 length: 16 amino acids. Trimming removed 2 bases from V and 6 bases from J, with 14 bases in between. The CDR3 DNA follows: TGTGCCAGCAGTTACAAGTCATGGGGGCCTAATTCACCCCTCCACTTT. This translates into CASSYKSWGPNSPLHF.

The genes are TRBV9 and TRBJ2-1, with 7 bases fitting TRBD1. This CDR3 is 13 amino acids long. V was pared by 3 bases and J by 6 bases, with 3 bases of the junction left unmatched. The germline gives CDR1 SGDLS, CDR2 YYNGEE. The CDR3 spells CASSAGTVNEQFF. CDR3 bases: TGTGCCAGCAGCGCAGGGACAGTCAATGAGCAGTTCTTC.

The chain joins TRBV4-3 to TRBJ1-6; D possibly corresponds to TRBD1 (6 bases). CDR1 and CDR2 from the germline V gene are LGHNA and YSLEER. The CDR3 runs 16 residues. V was shortened by 1 base and J by 8 bases, with 15 bases between the two germline ends. CDR3 nucleotide sequence: TGCGCCAGCAGCCAAGGGGCCGGACAGCTTCATTCACCCCTCCACTTT. Translating it yields CASSQGAGQLHSPLHF.

The chain combines TRBV2 with TRBJ2-5, with 8 bases that match TRBD2. J lost 5 bases, V lost 4 bases, and 12 bases had no gene match. The V gene's germline CDR1 is SNHLY and CDR2 FYNNEI. This CDR3 comprises 16 residues. The CDR3 spells CASSALPGLGRETQYF. The DNA of the CDR3 is TGTGCCAGCAGTGCACTACCGGGACTAGGGAGGGAGACCCAGTACTTC.

The rearrangement uses TRBV6-5 and TRBJ1-6; 7 bases match TRBD1. V shed 2 bases, J shed 4 bases, and the junction held 5 bases outside the gene matches. Germline-derived CDR1 and CDR2 are MNHEY and SVGAGI. The CDR3 is made up of 16 amino acids. The CDR3 protein is CASSYRGQSYNSPLHF. CDR3 coding DNA: TGTGCCAGCAGTTACAGGGGACAGAGTTATAATTCACCCCTCCACTTT.

This clone appeared a few times. The chain couples TRBV4-3 to TRBJ1-2; TRBD1 matches at 7 bases. This CDR3 region has 13 residues. V gave up 1 base and J gave up 7 bases; unmatched junction bases: 3. CDR1 and CDR2 (germline): LGHNA, YSLEER. The CDR3 here is CASSQGGTVGYTF. For the CDR3, the DNA is TGCGCCAGCAGCCAAGGAGGGACAGTTGGCTACACCTTC.

The CDR3: CASSLVSDEQFF. The CDR3 nucleotides read TGTGCCAGCAGCTTAGTGTCGGATGAGCAGTTCTTC. The V gene is TRBV11-3, the J gene TRBJ2-1; unclear D gene. This CDR3 spans 12 amino acids. Germline V gene sequence: CDR1 SGHNT, CDR2 YENEEA. Trimming removed 1 base at V and 8 bases at J, with 6 bases between.

The chain couples TRBV11-2 to TRBJ1-2, with unresolved D. The V gene lost 8 bases and the J gene lost 3 bases, with 13 bases spanning the gap. Germline CDR1 is SGHAT and CDR2 is FQNNGV. CDR3 length: 13 amino acids. CDR3 amino acids: CASGLGPHYGYTF. CDR3 sequence (DNA): TGTGCCAGCGGTTTGGGCCCTCACTATGGCTACACCTTC.

The V call is TRBV2, the J call TRBJ1-5; D gene ambiguous. Per germline, CDR1 SNHLY and CDR2 FYNNEI. V was cut by 5 bases and J by 0 bases, with 11 bases left in between. The CDR3 totals 15 residues. CDR3 region: CASSPQVISNQPQHF. Written as DNA, the CDR3 is TGTGCCAGCAGTCCCCAGGTTATTAGCAATCAGCCCCAGCATTTT.

V and J are TRBV11-1 and TRBJ1-4; 8 bases are a match to TRBD1. Germline V gene sequence: CDR1 SGHAT, CDR2 FQDESV (reference sequence). The CDR3 runs to 15 residues. Losses at the gene ends were 4 bases for V and 7 bases for J; bases not matched to a gene: 8. The chain's CDR3 is CASSSRTGKGEKLFF. The DNA for the CDR3 is TGTGCCAGCAGCTCCCGGACAGGGAAAGGTGAAAAACTGTTTTTT.

This clone was detected only once. The rearrangement joins TRBV29-1 to TRBJ2-3; no definite D call. The germline CDR1 and CDR2 sequences are SQVTM and ANQGSEA. Trimming left V 3 bases short and J 3 bases short, with 10 bases between. The CDR3 contains 13 residues. The CDR3 is CSVDTPETDTQYF. As DNA, the CDR3 is TGCAGCGTTGATACCCCCGAGACAGATACGCAGTATTTT.

The chain couples TRBV11-2 to TRBJ2-3; maybe TRBD1 (6 bases). Germline V lookup: CDR1 SGHAT, CDR2 FQNNGV. There are 14 residues in the CDR3. Trimming cost V 3 bases and J 7 bases, with 14 bases left between them. CDR3 DNA sequence: TGTGCCAGCAGCTTCGGACAGAACCTGAATACGCAGTATTTT. This encodes CASSFGQNLNTQYF. Full variable domain (remainder filled in from reference TRBV11-2 and TRBJ2-3): EAGVAQSPRYKIIEKRQSVAFWCNPISGHATLYWYQQILGQGPKLLIQFQNNGVVDDSQLPKDRFSAERLKGVDSTLKIQPAKLEDSAVYLCASSFGQNLNTQYFGPGTRLTVL.

CDR3 protein: CASSHYLENRVRETQYF. The CDR3 DNA reads TGTGCCAGCAGCCATTATTTGGAAAACAGGGTGAGGGAGACCCAGTACTTC. The rearrangement links TRBV14 to TRBJ2-5; perhaps TRBD1 as D (6 bases). This CDR3 comprises 17 residues. CDR1 SGHDN and CDR2 FVKESK come from the germline V gene. The V end lost 3 bases, the J end lost 5 bases, and 22 bases lay between the germline ends. Combining the CDR3 with reference TRBV14 and TRBJ2-5 gives the whole variable domain EAGVTQFPSHSVIEKGQTVTLRCDPISGHDNLYWYRRVMGKEIKFLLHFVKESKQDESGMPNNRFLAERTGGTYSTLKVQPAELEDSGVYFCASSHYLENRVRETQYFGPGTRLLVL.

There are a few counts of this clone. This rearrangement joins TRBV29-1 to TRBJ2-3; D perhaps matches TRBD2 (5 bases). CDR3 length: 13 amino acids. Trimming stripped 7 bases from V and 2 bases from J, with 13 bases between. The germline V gene has CDR1 SQVTM and CDR2 ANQGSEA. CDR3 region: CSGVRALTDTQYF. DNA of the CDR3: TGCAGCGGAGTGAGGGCCCTCACAGATACGCAGTATTTT.

V gene TRBV7-9 combines with J gene TRBJ2-3, with a possible D match to TRBD1 (5 bases). The V end lost 7 bases, the J end lost 7 bases, and 15 bases lay between the germline ends. Germline lookup yields CDR1 SEHNR and CDR2 FQNEAQ (reference sequence). CDR3 length: 13 residues. Here the CDR3 DNA reads TGTGCCAGCATGACAGCGTCCACGTATACGCAGTATTTT. This translates into CASMTASTYTQYF.

This rearrangement joins TRBV7-2 to TRBJ2-5; D remains ambiguous. Germline CDR1 SGHTA, CDR2 FQGNSA. Deletions cut 5 bases from V and 0 bases from J, with 4 bases between. The CDR3 is 12 amino acids. The CDR3 nucleotides are TGTGCCAGCAGCCGGTACCAAGAGACCCAGTACTTC. It is translated as CASSRYQETQYF.

The chain has TRBV13 and TRBJ2-3; perhaps TRBD2 as D (7 bases). The CDR3 has 15 residues. CDR1 and CDR2 from the germline V gene are PRHDT and FYEKMQ (reference sequence). Trimming stripped 3 bases from V and 6 bases from J, with 16 bases between. For the CDR3, the DNA is TGTGCCAGCAGCTTGGTGGGGGGGGGCAGTGATACGCAGTATTTT. It specifies CASSLVGGGSDTQYF.

The V and J genes are TRBV28 and TRBJ2-5; D is possibly TRBD2 (7 bases). V lost 5 bases, J lost 5 bases, and 21 bases lay in between. Per the germline V gene, CDR1 is MDHEN and CDR2 is SYDVKM. This CDR3 contains 16 residues. CDR3 in DNA: TGTGCCAGCAGTCGCTTAGAGAGCCGCGGGGGCGAGACCCAGTACTTC. Its protein product is CASSRLESRGGETQYF. The variable domain in full, with the rest retrieved from reference TRBV28 and TRBJ2-5, is DVKVTQSSRYLVKRTGEKVFLECVQDMDHENMFWYRQDPGLGLRLIYFSYDVKMKEKGDIPEGYSVSREKKERFSLILESASTNQTSMYLCASSRLESRGGETQYFGPGTRLLVL.

Here the CDR3 reads CASSPRGAETQYF. Here the CDR3 DNA reads TGTGCCAGCTCACCAAGAGGAGCTGAGACCCAGTACTTC. The chain joins TRBV18 to TRBJ2-5, with D unresolved. The ends were cut back, 2 bases at V and 5 bases at J, with 9 bases in the middle. CDR1 and CDR2 (germline): KGHSH, LQKENI. The CDR3 has 13 amino acids. Based on the CDR3 plus reference TRBV18 and TRBJ2-5, the full variable domain is NAGVMQNPRHLVRRRGQEARLRCSPMKGHSHVYWYRQLPEEGLKFMVYLQKENIIDESGMPKERFSAEFPKEGPSILRIQQVVRGDSAAYFCASSPRGAETQYFGPGTRLLVL.

This chain uses TRBV9 with TRBJ1-2; TRBD1 agrees at 9 bases. The junction had 3 bases not matched to a gene; V was cut back by 0 bases and J by 6 bases. There are 14 residues in the CDR3. The germline gives CDR1 SGDLS, CDR2 YYNGEE. In nucleotides, the CDR3 is TGTGCCAGCAGCGTAGGGGGGACAGGGCATGGCTACACCTTC. This gives the protein CASSVGGTGHGYTF.

This clone was seen at least ten times. CDR3 sequence (DNA): TGTGCCAGCAGCCGGACAGGTGGAGATAATTCACCCCTCCACTTT. Translated, it gives CASSRTGGDNSPLHF. The chain recombines TRBV7-9 with TRBJ1-6, with 7 bases matching TRBD1. The CDR3 is made up of 15 amino acids. Unmatched junction bases numbered 6, after V lost 5 bases and J lost 5 bases. CDR1 is SEHNR, CDR2 FQNEAQ, per germline (reference sequence). Full variable domain (missing parts from reference TRBV7-9 and TRBJ1-6): DTGVSQNPRHKITKRGQNVTFRCDPISEHNRLYWYRQTLGQGPEFLTYFQNEAQLEKSRLLSDRFSAERPKGSFSTLEIQRTEQGDSAMYLCASSRTGGDNSPLHFGNGTRLTVT.

This rearrangement joins TRBV7-6 to TRBJ1-4; 7 positions agree with TRBD1. CDR3 size: 14 residues. V trimming: 3 bases; J trimming: 5 bases; junction bases outside the gene matches: 3. From germline, CDR1 is SGHVS and CDR2 FNYEAQ. The CDR3 loop is CASSLTGNNEKLFF. DNA of the CDR3: TGTGCCAGCAGCTTGACAGGGAACAATGAAAAACTGTTTTTT.

The chain has TRBV7-8 and TRBJ2-3, with 9 nucleotides matching TRBD2. The CDR3 totals 15 residues. CDR1 is SGHVS and CDR2 is FQNEAQ in the germline V gene. Losses at the gene ends were 5 bases for V and 7 bases for J; bases not matched to a gene: 10. The CDR3 reads CASSPSAGGLNTQYF. The CDR3 nucleotides read TGTGCCAGCAGCCCCTCAGCGGGGGGTCTAAATACGCAGTATTTT.

This chain connects TRBV28 to TRBJ2-4; possibly TRBD1 for D (5 bases). V was cut by 2 bases and J by 6 bases, with 11 bases left in between. CDR1 is MDHEN, CDR2 SYDVKM, per germline. CDR3 length: 14 amino acids. CDR3 coding DNA: TGTGCCAGCAGTTTAGCGGCAGGGTCAAACATTCAGTACTTC. It codes for CASSLAAGSNIQYF.

This clone came up a few times. This chain connects TRBV27 to TRBJ2-7, with TRBD1 identical over 11 bases. CDR1 is MNHEY and CDR2 is SMNVEV in the germline V gene (reference sequence). The length of the CDR3 is 15 residues. V lost 6 bases, J lost 6 bases, and 10 bases stayed unmatched. This CDR3 is CASSQTGTGGFEQYF. The CDR3 DNA reads as TGTGCCAGCAGCCAAACGGGGACAGGGGGTTTCGAGCAGTACTTC.

This clone was picked up a small number of times. V is TRBV5-8 and J is TRBJ2-3; D is uncertain. The V gene lost 3 bases and the J gene lost 7 bases, with 18 bases spanning the gap. The germline CDR1 and CDR2 sequences are SGHTS and YDEGEE. The CDR3 totals 15 residues. The CDR3 nucleotides read TGTGCCAGCAGCTCCCAAGCCCGCGTTAGAAATACGCAGTATTTT. Translating gives CASSSQARVRNTQYF.